Following are 21 T cell receptor beta chains from one sample sequenced in a study of T cells in Graves' hyperthyroidism and ophthalmopathy. There were TCR beta CDR3 regions amplified from RNA transcripts. Carried out on the TCR CDR3, a first-round RT-PCR used the HTBI primer set. A single record per CDR3 protein comes from TCRdb applying MiXCR to the multiplex PCR reads. This sample has 550,000 to 600,000 distinct CDR3 sequences, with 16% found just once. Source material: blood. The receptors stem from a woman aged 18-29 years with Graves' hyperthyroidism.

The sample holds many counts of this clonotype. V gene TRBV12-3 or TRBV12-4 combines with J gene TRBJ1-6; D gene uncertain. The CDR3 extends over 18 amino acids. Trimming removed 5 bases at V and 8 bases at J, with 25 bases between. For the CDR3, the DNA is TGTGCCAGCAGTCAAAGGTTGTTGGGCGGGAGTCGGTATTCACCCCTCCACTTT. Its translation: CASSQRLLGGSRYSPLHF.

In its sample, this clonotype was seen many times. The rearrangement uses TRBV24-1 and TRBJ2-5; D may be TRBD2 (5 bases). This CDR3 spans 14 amino acids. Germline loops: CDR1 KGHDR, CDR2 SFDVKD. V was pared by 2 bases and J by 5 bases, with 11 bases between. CDR3 nucleotides: TGTGCCACCAGTGATTCGGAGGTCCGGGAGACCCAGTACTTC. Encoded protein: CATSDSEVRETQYF.

This clonotype was observed at least ten times. The chain is built from TRBV6-2 or TRBV6-3 and TRBJ1-1; D unclear. The CDR3 is made up of 14 amino acids. V was clipped by 6 bases and J by 0 bases, with 11 bases between them. Germline loops: CDR1 MNHEY, CDR2 SVGEGT. CDR3 bases: TGTGCCAGCAGCTTCTCCCCACTGAACACTGAAGCTTTCTTT. Translation gives CASSFSPLNTEAFF.

This clonotype was detected many times. The V call is TRBV10-3, the J call TRBJ2-5, with 12 nucleotides matching TRBD2. CDR1 and CDR2 (germline): ENHRY, SYGVKD. This CDR3 is built from 17 residues. After removal of 0 bases from V and 2 bases from J, the junction contained 4 bases not matched to a gene. The CDR3 is CAISESGTSGPQETQYF. The CDR3 nucleotides read TGTGCCATCAGTGAGTCCGGGACTAGCGGGCCACAAGAGACCCAGTACTTC.

The sample holds a few counts of this clonotype. This is likely a read error, given that the CDR3 carries no conserved phenylalanine or tryptophan at its end. V gene TRBV7-2 combines with J gene TRBJ2-7; 9 bases line up with TRBD2. V shed 2 bases, J shed 4 bases, and the junction held 9 bases outside the gene matches. The CDR3 spans 16 residues. Germline V gene sequence: CDR1 SGHTA, CDR2 FQGNSA. CDR3 sequence: CASSLSISSGEYEQYL. The CDR3 DNA is TGTGCCAGCAGCTTAAGTATCTCTAGCGGGGAGTACGAGCAGTACCTC.

The rearrangement joins TRBV6-1 to TRBJ1-1; no reliable D call. From germline, CDR1 is MNHNS and CDR2 SASEGT. This CDR3 spans 13 amino acids. With 8 bases removed from V and 11 bases from J, the gap between germline ends came to 21 bases. For the CDR3, the DNA is TGTGCCAGCTCCCAGACGGGCAGGTGGTATGCTTTCTTT. It yields the protein CASSQTGRWYAFF.

The sample holds many counts of this clonotype. V usage is TRBV2 and J usage is TRBJ1-1; D perhaps matches TRBD1 (5 bases). The CDR3 loop spans 16 amino acids. Germline CDR1 reads SNHLY; CDR2 reads FYNNEI. The V gene lost 3 bases and the J gene lost 1 base, with 15 bases spanning the gap. CDR3 nucleotides: TGTGCCAGCAGTGACAGGGAAGGAAAGTCGAACACTGAAGCTTTCTTT. Amino acids: CASSDREGKSNTEAFF.

This clonotype was seen more than once but under ten times. The chain's CDR3 is CASSQLTVGGYTF. CDR3 nucleotide sequence: TGTGCCAGCAGCCAACTGACAGTCGGTGGCTACACCTTC. This chain uses TRBV14 with TRBJ1-2; D is perhaps TRBD1 (5 bases). V was clipped by 2 bases and J by 7 bases, with 11 bases between them. The germline CDR1 and CDR2 sequences are SGHDN and FVKESK. The length of the CDR3 is 13 residues.

This clonotype was counted a few times. V gene TRBV11-2 combines with J gene TRBJ1-3; D remains ambiguous. The CDR3 spans 13 residues. V was trimmed by 4 bases and J by 4 bases, leaving 8 bases between them. Germline V lookup: CDR1 SGHAT, CDR2 FQNNGV. Here the CDR3 reads CASSSGPGNTIYF. The CDR3 DNA follows: TGTGCCAGCAGCTCCGGTCCCGGAAACACCATATATTTT.

This clonotype showed up many times. The chain joins TRBV11-3 to TRBJ2-2; D unclear. Looked up from germline, CDR1 is SGHNT and CDR2 is YENEEA. Trimming took off 1 base at V and 0 bases at J, with 6 bases between the two ends. CDR3 length: 15 amino acids. The CDR3 protein is CASSLGTANTGELFF. As DNA, the CDR3 is TGTGCCAGCAGCTTAGGGACGGCGAACACCGGGGAGCTGTTTTTT. Using reference TRBV11-3 and TRBJ2-2 for the parts outside the CDR3, the full variable domain is EAGVVQSPRYKIIEKKQPVAFWCNPISGHNTLYWYLQNLGQGPELLIRYENEEAVDDSQLPKDRFSAERLKGVDSTLKIQPAELGDSAVYLCASSLGTANTGELFFGEGSRLTVL.

This clonotype was counted a few times. This chain connects TRBV7-9 to TRBJ2-1, with TRBD1 matching over 10 bases. The CDR3 extends over 15 amino acids. J gave up 8 bases and V 5 bases, and 9 bases lay outside the gene matches. The germline gives CDR1 SEHNR, CDR2 FQNEAQ (reference sequence). The CDR3: CASSRDRGGLDEQFF. Here the CDR3 DNA reads TGTGCCAGCAGCCGGGACAGGGGAGGGTTGGATGAGCAGTTCTTC.

This clonotype came up a few times. The rearrangement joins TRBV7-8 to TRBJ2-1, with D perhaps being TRBD1 or TRBD2 (5 bases each). V lost 3 bases and J 2 bases, leaving 11 bases between the germline ends. Germline CDR1 reads SGHVS; CDR2 reads FQNEAQ. This CDR3 is built from 15 residues. The chain's CDR3 is CASSLFEGPYNEQFF. DNA for the CDR3: TGTGCCAGCAGCTTGTTTGAGGGACCCTACAATGAGCAGTTCTTC.

This clonotype was found many times. The chain uses TRBV28 and TRBJ2-7; the D is unclear. The CDR3 sequence is 12 residues long. Between the trimmed V and J ends, which lost 8 bases and 2 bases, there was a span of 10 bases. Germline CDR1 and CDR2: MDHEN and SYDVKM. CDR3 sequence: CASGLRPYEQYF. Written as DNA, the CDR3 is TGTGCCAGCGGCCTTCGCCCCTACGAGCAGTACTTC.

This clonotype came up many times. The V gene is TRBV12-3 or TRBV12-4, the J gene TRBJ2-1; perhaps TRBD2 as D (7 bases). V was pared by 5 bases and J by 12 bases, with 23 bases between. The CDR3 has 15 amino acids. In DNA, the CDR3 is TGTGCCAGCAGTAGAAGCGGGACACACCCCGGGGTGCAGTTCTTC. Translation: CASSRSGTHPGVQFF.

The chain uses TRBV27 and TRBJ2-1; a possible D gene is TRBD1 (5 bases). Germline V gives CDR1 MNHEY, CDR2 SMNVEV (reference sequence). This CDR3 comprises 15 residues. V gave up 2 bases and J gave up 6 bases, with 14 bases separating them. CDR3 sequence reads: CASSLKWGSLNEQFF. Written as DNA, the CDR3 is TGTGCCAGCAGTTTAAAATGGGGCTCTCTCAATGAGCAGTTCTTC.

To note about this clonotype: Its ends do not fully match the called genes, so a read error is possible. This chain joins TRBV5-1 and TRBJ1-5; possible D gene TRBD1, 5 bases. This CDR3 comprises 13 residues. Germline V gene lookup returns CDR1 SGHRS and CDR2 YFSETQ. The CDR3 DNA sequence: TGCGCCAGCAGCTCCGAGGGGAATCAGCCCCAGCGTTTT. Its translation: CASSSEGNQPQRF.

At least ten counts were recorded for this clonotype. The rearrangement uses TRBV5-1 and TRBJ2-1; 11 bases fit TRBD2. This CDR3 comprises 17 residues. V trimming: 0 bases; J trimming: 2 bases; junction bases outside the gene matches: 4. The germline gives CDR1 SGHRS, CDR2 YFSETQ. The CDR3 spells CASSLGLAGGPYNEQFF. The CDR3 region has the DNA TGCGCCAGCAGCTTGGGTCTAGCGGGAGGCCCCTACAATGAGCAGTTCTTC.

Of note for this clonotype: Mismatch with germline at one junction end may stem from a read error. The CDR3 here is CSASREGLGGELCF. In nucleotides, the CDR3 is TGCAGTGCTAGTCGGGAGGGCCTTGGCGGGGAGCTGTGTTTT. The chain employs TRBV20-1 and TRBJ2-2; 8 nucleotides match TRBD2. Germline V gene lookup returns CDR1 DFQATT and CDR2 SNEGSKA (reference sequence). This CDR3 is built from 14 residues.

The V gene is TRBV30, the J gene TRBJ2-1, with 9 nucleotides matching TRBD2. The CDR3 is made up of 15 amino acids. Germline lookup yields CDR1 GTSNPN and CDR2 SVGIG (reference sequence). V gave up 2 bases and J gave up 7 bases; unmatched junction bases: 9. The chain's CDR3 is CAWSRSGRPRNEQFF. The CDR3 DNA reads as TGTGCCTGGAGTAGAAGCGGGAGGCCTAGGAATGAGCAGTTCTTC. The complete variable domain, with remaining parts taken from reference TRBV30 and TRBJ2-1, reads SQTIHQWPATLVQPVGSPLSLECTVEGTSNPNLYWYRQAAGRGLQLLFYSVGIGQISSEVPQNLSASRPQDRQFILSSKKLLLSDSGFYLCAWSRSGRPRNEQFFGPGTRLTVL.

This clonotype was detected once. The V gene is TRBV7-2, the J gene TRBJ2-1; 7 bases agree with TRBD2. V gave up 5 bases and J gave up 3 bases; unmatched junction bases: 4. Germline values: CDR1 SGHTA, CDR2 FQGNSA. This CDR3 comprises 14 residues. The DNA for the CDR3 is TGTGCCAGCAGCATAAGGGACTACTACAATGAGCAGTTCTTC. Its translation is CASSIRDYYNEQFF.

This rearrangement joins TRBV6-6 to TRBJ1-2; no definite D call. CDR3 length equals 13 residues. With 2 bases removed from V and 4 bases from J, the gap between germline ends came to 8 bases. Germline-derived CDR1 and CDR2 are MNHNY and SVGAGI (reference sequence). The CDR3 protein is CASSYGLSYGYTF. CDR3 DNA sequence: TGTGCCAGCAGTTACGGCCTCAGCTATGGCTACACCTTC.